Following are 31 T cell receptor beta chains from one sample sequenced in a study of blood T cells in healthy people across ages. A sample-barcoded 5' primer and a J-beta primer mix were used in a second PCR of roughly 6 to 11 cycles. From the 5' RACE reads, TCRdb called clonotypes with MiXCR, one entry per CDR3 protein. The top ten clones hold less than 20% of a sample with about 570,000 distinct CDR3 sequences, about 25% of them seen once. The sample taken for sequencing was blood. All receptors derive from a woman in her 70s in good health.

The chain employs TRBV5-1 and TRBJ1-2, with 8 bases aligning to TRBD1. The CDR3 is 16 residues long. CDR1 and CDR2 from the germline V gene are SGHRS and YFSETQ. Losses at the gene ends were 1 base for V and 6 bases for J; bases not matched to a gene: 11. CDR3 protein: CASSLQGQGASDGYTF. CDR3 nucleotide sequence: TGCGCCAGCAGCTTGCAAGGACAGGGAGCTTCCGATGGCTACACCTTC.

The rearrangement joins TRBV4-3 to TRBJ2-7; TRBD1 might be the D (5 bases). V lost 1 base and J 5 bases, leaving 15 bases between the germline ends. CDR1 is LGHNA and CDR2 is YSLEER in the germline V gene. The CDR3 sequence is 15 residues long. Written as DNA, the CDR3 is TGCGCCAGCAGCCAAGGGAAGGGCAGGGTGGACGAGCAGTACTTC. This gives the protein CASSQGKGRVDEQYF.

This clonotype was counted between two and nine times. The chain employs TRBV5-1 and TRBJ1-5; D gene uncertain. From germline, CDR1 is SGHRS and CDR2 YFSETQ. Trimming stripped 5 bases from V and 7 bases from J, with 10 bases between. CDR3 length equals 12 residues. The CDR3 nucleotides are TGCGCCAGCAGGGGGTCAGTGCAGCCCCAGCATTTT. Residues: CASRGSVQPQHF.

This clonotype was detected only once. The V call is TRBV3-1, the J call TRBJ1-2; no reliable D call. Germline V gene lookup returns CDR1 LGHDT and CDR2 YNNKEL (reference sequence). V dropped 4 bases and J dropped 8 bases, with 14 bases sitting between them. CDR3 length: 13 amino acids. The CDR3 nucleotides are TGTGCCAGCAGCCCAAGGGATACTCGCGGCTACACCTTC. It is translated as CASSPRDTRGYTF. The full variable domain, rest sourced from reference TRBV3-1 and TRBJ1-2, is DTAVSQTPKYLVTQMGNDKSIKCEQNLGHDTMYWYKQDSKKFLKIMFSYNNKELIINETVPNRFSPKSPDKAHLNLHINSLELGDSAVYFCASSPRDTRGYTFGSGTRLTVV.

The chain has TRBV5-1 and TRBJ1-2, with D uncertain. The CDR3 is made up of 15 amino acids. V was cut by 6 bases and J by 0 bases, with 15 bases left in between. Germline V gene data show CDR1 as SGHRS and CDR2 as YFSETQ. The CDR3 DNA reads as TGCGCCAGCAACGACGGAGCGAGTTCTAACTATGGCTACACCTTC. Translating it yields CASNDGASSNYGYTF.

The chain couples TRBV27 to TRBJ2-3, with D perhaps assigned TRBD1 or TRBD2 (6 bases each). Per germline, CDR1 MNHEY and CDR2 SMNVEV (reference sequence). This CDR3 has 14 amino acids. V was pared by 2 bases and J by 14 bases, with 20 bases between. CDR3 protein: CASSLEDGGGPVYF. CDR3 nucleotides: TGTGCCAGCAGTTTAGAGGATGGTGGGGGGCCGGTGTATTTT.

Worth noting for this clonotype: At one boundary the junction diverges from the germline segment, which might be a read error. The genes are TRBV7-2 and TRBJ2-5; the match to TRBD2 covers 7 bases. The CDR3 covers 15 residues. Germline V gives CDR1 SGHTA, CDR2 FQGNSA. The CDR3 coding sequence is TGTGCCAGCGGCTTAGCGCATGGGGGGGAAGAGACCCAGTACTTC. Amino acid sequence: CASGLAHGGEETQYF.

The genes are TRBV7-9 and TRBJ1-5; a weak D match, TRBD1 (5 bases). V lost 4 bases and J 3 bases, leaving 13 bases between the germline ends. This CDR3 has 15 amino acids. Germline CDR1 is SEHNR and CDR2 is FQNEAQ (reference sequence). The CDR3 reads CASSSNRGSNQPQHF. CDR3 DNA sequence: TGTGCCAGCAGCTCCAACCGGGGGTCCAATCAGCCCCAGCATTTT.

The chain carries TRBV6-2 or TRBV6-3 and TRBJ2-1; TRBD2 aligns across 12 bases. CDR3 length: 15 amino acids. The germline gives CDR1 MNHEY, CDR2 SVGEGT. Trimming removed 8 bases from V and 9 bases from J; junction bases left unmatched: 11. CDR3 sequence (DNA): TGTGCCAGCGGGCCCACGGGACTAGCGGGCGTTGAGCAGTTCTTC. It specifies CASGPTGLAGVEQFF.

This sequence joins TRBV6-5 and TRBJ1-1; D unclear. Germline V gives CDR1 MNHEY, CDR2 SVGAGI. The CDR3 is 12 amino acids. The V end was cut by 11 bases, the J end by 4 bases, with 14 bases between. The CDR3 spells CAAEVVGTEAFF. The CDR3 nucleotides are TGTGCCGCCGAGGTTGTTGGCACTGAAGCTTTCTTT.

V is TRBV12-3 or TRBV12-4 and J is TRBJ2-2; 7 bases map to TRBD2. The V and J ends lost 5 bases and 8 bases, in that order; junction bases with no gene match: 11. CDR3 length equals 15 residues. In DNA, the CDR3 is TGTGCCAGCAGTCCCGGGACTACTGCAGGGGGGGAGCTGTTTTTT. As protein: CASSPGTTAGGELFF.

V is TRBV6-2 or TRBV6-3 and J is TRBJ2-7; the D gene is possibly TRBD2 (6 bases). The CDR3 is 15 residues long. Trimming cost V 2 bases and J 4 bases, with 15 bases left between them. Germline V gives CDR1 MNHEY, CDR2 SVGEGT. This CDR3 is CASSYGVAAGYEQYF. The CDR3 coding sequence is TGTGCCAGCAGTTACGGGGTAGCGGCTGGGTACGAGCAGTACTTC.

This chain uses TRBV20-1 with TRBJ2-6, with 10 bases matching TRBD1. The CDR3 covers 15 residues. Germline trimming cut 5 bases from V and 2 bases from J; bases unmatched to any gene: 3. Germline CDR1 and CDR2: DFQATT and SNEGSKA (reference sequence). DNA for the CDR3: TGCAGTGCTCGACAGGGGGCAACTGGGGCCAACGTCCTGACTTTC. Translation: CSARQGATGANVLTF.

The V gene is TRBV11-2, the J gene TRBJ1-1; D is uncertain. This CDR3 spans 12 amino acids. CDR1 and CDR2 (germline): SGHAT, FQNNGV. V shed 4 bases and J shed 7 bases, with 10 bases lying between them. The CDR3 bases are TGTGCCAGCAGCTCGACTTACGGTGAAGCTTTCTTT. Translating gives CASSSTYGEAFF.

DNA of the CDR3: TGTGCCACCAGTGAAGGGGGGCGAGATACGCAGTATTTT. Translation gives CATSEGGRDTQYF. The chain joins TRBV24-1 to TRBJ2-3; D tentatively reads TRBD1 or TRBD2 (6 bases each). Trimming took off 4 bases at V and 5 bases at J, with 9 bases between the two ends. The CDR3 spans 13 residues. The germline CDR1 and CDR2 sequences are KGHDR and SFDVKD.

This rearrangement joins TRBV12-3 or TRBV12-4 to TRBJ2-5; TRBD2 agrees at 12 bases. Matching the DNA end better, TRBJ2-1 makes the J call doubtful. This CDR3 has 18 amino acids. CDR3 sequence: CASSRSGLAGYGGDEQFF. The CDR3 DNA follows: TGTGCCAGCAGTCGTTCTGGACTAGCGGGGTACGGAGGGGATGAGCAGTTCTTC.

In its sample, this clonotype was seen once. Its ends do not fully match the called genes, so a read error is possible. CDR3 protein: CTSSKGPTSGSSTDTQYF. The CDR3 nucleotides read TGTACCAGCAGCAAAGGGCCCACTAGCGGGTCTAGCACAGATACGCAGTATTTT. This chain links TRBV7-6 with TRBJ2-3; 9 bases match TRBD2. Germline V lookup: CDR1 SGHVS, CDR2 FNYEAQ. This CDR3 contains 18 residues.

The chain links TRBV6-2 or TRBV6-3 to TRBJ2-7; the match to TRBD2 covers 9 bases. This CDR3 has 17 residues. Germline V gives CDR1 MNHEY, CDR2 SVGEGT. V was pared by 0 bases and J by 2 bases, with 8 bases of the junction left unmatched. CDR3 sequence: CASSYSKASGTAYEQYF. The CDR3 coding sequence is TGTGCCAGCAGTTACTCGAAAGCTAGCGGGACCGCCTACGAGCAGTACTTC.

The chain couples TRBV9 to TRBJ1-4; the D gene is possibly TRBD1 (6 bases). Germline CDR1 and CDR2: SGDLS and YYNGEE. The V and J ends lost 4 bases and 4 bases respectively, with 14 bases between them. The CDR3 sequence is 15 residues long. The CDR3 loop reads CASSQRGANNEKLFF. CDR3 coding DNA: TGTGCCAGCAGCCAGAGGGGGGCGAATAATGAAAAACTGTTTTTT.

Only a few counts were recorded for this clonotype. The rearrangement joins TRBV12-3 or TRBV12-4 to TRBJ2-1, with D hard to call. The closer fit of TRBJ2-7 to the DNA end suggests the J call may be wrong. The CDR3 sequence is 12 residues long. The CDR3 coding sequence is TGTGCCAGCAGCTCTGGTCTCAGAGAGCAGTACTTC. Residues: CASSSGLREQYF.

The chain has TRBV6-2 or TRBV6-3 and TRBJ2-4; D possibly corresponds to TRBD2 (6 bases). Trimming cost V 2 bases and J 2 bases, with 13 bases left between them. The CDR3 has 16 residues. Germline V lookup: CDR1 MNHEY, CDR2 SVGEGT. The CDR3 sequence: CASSYGGFNTKNIQYF. The DNA for the CDR3 is TGTGCCAGCAGTTACGGAGGGTTTAATACCAAAAACATTCAGTACTTC.

This rearrangement joins TRBV12-3 or TRBV12-4 to TRBJ2-1; 8 nucleotides agree with TRBD2. J lost 6 bases, V lost 1 base, and 5 bases had no gene match. This CDR3 is 15 amino acids long. In DNA form, the CDR3 reads TGTGCCAGCAGTTTAGGCGGGGGGCTTTTCAATGAGCAGTTCTTC. Its protein is CASSLGGGLFNEQFF.

This clonotype was observed a few times. The CDR3 sequence is CASRPGTETYEQYF. In DNA, the CDR3 is TGTGCCAGCCGTCCCGGGACGGAGACCTACGAGCAGTACTTC. The rearrangement joins TRBV6-5 to TRBJ2-7; perhaps D is TRBD1 or TRBD2 (5 bases each). With 8 bases removed from V and 2 bases from J, the gap between germline ends came to 16 bases. Germline V gene lookup returns CDR1 MNHEY and CDR2 SVGAGI. The CDR3 consists of 14 residues.

The chain carries TRBV20-1 and TRBJ1-4; TRBD1 aligns across 12 bases. Germline assignment: CDR1 DFQATT and CDR2 SNEGSKA (reference sequence). The V gene end was trimmed by 0 bases and the J gene end by 2 bases; junction bases not matched to a gene: 7. The CDR3 is 18 amino acids. The CDR3 sequence is CSARDRGQGARTNEKLFF. The CDR3 nucleotides are TGCAGTGCTAGAGATCGGGGACAGGGGGCTCGGACTAATGAAAAACTGTTTTTT.

The table lists this clonotype with a few counts. The rearrangement links TRBV11-2 to TRBJ2-5; 9 bases are shared with TRBD1. The CDR3 has 15 amino acids. The germline V gene encodes CDR1 SGHAT and CDR2 FQNNGV. J was trimmed by 7 bases and V by 1 base; bases with no gene match: 7. The CDR3 DNA sequence: TGTGCCAGCAGCTTAGGAACAGGGGGCGTGGGGACCCAGTACTTC. This sequence encodes CASSLGTGGVGTQYF.

This clonotype has more than one count but fewer than ten. The chain links TRBV4-3 to TRBJ1-1; the match to TRBD1 covers 8 bases. J was trimmed by 7 bases and V by 4 bases; bases with no gene match: 8. The CDR3 sequence is 14 residues long. The V gene's germline CDR1 is LGHNA and CDR2 YSLEER. The CDR3 DNA reads TGCGCCAGCAGCCTTCTGACAGGGGAGCATGAAGCTTTCTTT. Protein: CASSLLTGEHEAFF.

The chain couples TRBV9 to TRBJ2-1, with no clear D. The CDR3 covers 15 residues. Germline values: CDR1 SGDLS, CDR2 YYNGEE. V was shortened by 3 bases and J by 0 bases, with 10 bases between the two germline ends. CDR3 sequence: CASSAGVSSYNEQFF. In DNA, the CDR3 is TGTGCCAGCAGCGCAGGAGTCAGCTCCTACAATGAGCAGTTCTTC.

This sequence joins TRBV18 and TRBJ2-1, with D possibly TRBD2 on 7 matching bases. V was pared by 0 bases and J by 5 bases, with 11 bases between. The germline V gene has CDR1 KGHSH and CDR2 LQKENI. The CDR3 consists of 15 residues. The CDR3 here is CASSPPGGGNNEQFF. CDR3 coding DNA: TGTGCCAGCTCACCACCGGGCGGGGGCAACAATGAGCAGTTCTTC.

This clonotype turned up a few times. J is TRBJ1-4 and V is TRBV4-3, with D possibly being TRBD1 (5 bases). The CDR3 length is 15 residues. Germline values: CDR1 LGHNA, CDR2 YSLEER. Trimming shortened V by 3 bases and J by 8 bases, and 16 bases separated the two germline ends. CDR3 nucleotides: TGCGCCAGCAGCCAGGGTGGGGCAGAGGCCGAAAAACTGTTTTTT. Protein product: CASSQGGAEAEKLFF.

Regarding this clonotype: At one end, the junction sequence differs from germline, possibly due to a read error. V gene TRBV5-5 combines with J gene TRBJ2-3, with 8 bases aligning to TRBD2. Germline lookup yields CDR1 SGHKS and CDR2 YYEKEE (reference sequence). This CDR3 has 16 residues. The CDR3 DNA follows: TGTGCCAGCAGCTTGGCAGCGGGGGCTAGCACAGATGCGCAGTATTTT. Amino acids: CASSLAAGASTDAQYF.

The chain carries TRBV7-6 and TRBJ1-1, with 7 bases matching TRBD1. V shed 4 bases and J 5 bases; nucleotides not matched to a gene: 7. The V gene's germline CDR1 is SGHVS and CDR2 FNYEAQ. This CDR3 is 14 amino acids long. CDR3 region: CASSSEPGQTEAFF. The CDR3 region has the DNA TGTGCCAGCAGCTCCGAACCGGGACAGACTGAAGCTTTCTTT.